This TCR beta chain emerged from a study of cytomegalovirus exposure and HLA in healthy donors. Study in general: Earlier, 110 million or so unique TCR beta sequences were recovered from around 180 million T cells by an analysis.

A multiplex PCR was run with 60 Vbeta primers and 13 Jbeta primers. The assay was immunoSEQ multiplex PCR, and TCRdb's table has in-frame clones only and misses some. Its listing shows 150,000 to 200,000 clones. Comment on this clone: Its antigen is not identified.

Study-wide results and limits: V- and J-gene trimming in TCR beta was tied to a missense DCLRE1C variant by an analysis performed later.

This CDR3 spans 14 amino acids. CDR1 SGHRS and CDR2 YFSETQ come from the germline V gene. V was cut by 0 bases and J by 0 bases, with 4 bases left in between. The clonotype comes from a woman between 18 and 29 years old in good health and CMV-seropositive. The material sequenced was PBMCs. The chain employs TRBV5-1 and TRBJ2-1; no firm D call. CDR3 DNA sequence: TGCGCCAGCAGCTTGGAGCGCTCCTACAATGAGCAGTTCTTC. As protein: CASSLERSYNEQFF.